The rows below give T cell receptor beta chains drawn from one sample of a study of CD8 T cells in ankylosing spondylitis. One entry per CDR3 protein results from TCRdb running MiXCR on the 5' RACE reads. The sample has around 440,000 distinct CDR3 sequences, approximately 17% seen once; the top ten hold just over 1%. The specimen was blood, either unsorted or a sorted T cell fraction (not recorded which). The source is a male donor with ankylosing spondylitis. The CDR3 runs from the conserved cysteine through the conserved F or W. Fields, in order: V gene, J gene, CDR3 protein.

v_gene: TRBV20-1; j_gene: TRBJ2-7; CDR3aa: CSARPDPSRNEQYF
v_gene: TRBV11-2; j_gene: TRBJ2-7; CDR3aa: CASSLEVSRISFYEQYF
v_gene: TRBV4-1; j_gene: TRBJ2-3; CDR3aa: CASSQVAGGPADTQYF
v_gene: TRBV20-1; j_gene: TRBJ2-3; CDR3aa: CSARAGIDTQYF
v_gene: TRBV12-3/TRBV12-4; j_gene: TRBJ2-2; CDR3aa: CASREGLAGFPGELFF
v_gene: TRBV7-2; j_gene: TRBJ2-3; CDR3aa: CASSGLEFTDTQYF
v_gene: TRBV7-2; j_gene: TRBJ2-7; CDR3aa: CASSPRDRSWYEQYF
v_gene: TRBV5-1; j_gene: TRBJ2-2; CDR3aa: CASSVAGRSNTGELFF
v_gene: TRBV20-1; j_gene: TRBJ2-3; CDR3aa: CSAPGATDTQYF
v_gene: TRBV24-1; j_gene: TRBJ1-4; CDR3aa: CATSGSGANEKLFF
v_gene: TRBV5-6; j_gene: TRBJ1-1; CDR3aa: CASSLEGVAFF
v_gene: TRBV20-1; j_gene: TRBJ2-1; CDR3aa: CSARTSQRVRDEQFF
v_gene: TRBV12-3/TRBV12-4; j_gene: TRBJ2-1; CDR3aa: CASSFRGLAAYNEQFF
v_gene: TRBV7-2; j_gene: TRBJ2-5; CDR3aa: CASSLAASGETQYF
v_gene: TRBV5-1; j_gene: TRBJ2-1; CDR3aa: CASSPSSGTGVINEQFF
v_gene: TRBV6-6; j_gene: TRBJ1-3; CDR3aa: CASREGNTIYF
v_gene: TRBV6-6; j_gene: TRBJ2-2; CDR3aa: CASSATGAGELFF
v_gene: TRBV20-1; j_gene: TRBJ2-7; CDR3aa: CSARAGGEQYF
v_gene: TRBV12-3/TRBV12-4; j_gene: TRBJ1-6; CDR3aa: CASSPQGSLAPLHF
v_gene: TRBV10-3; j_gene: TRBJ1-1; CDR3aa: CAISGPQERTGMNTEAFF
v_gene: TRBV18; j_gene: TRBJ2-2; CDR3aa: CASSPQRGTNTGELFF
v_gene: TRBV12-3/TRBV12-4; j_gene: TRBJ1-2; CDR3aa: CASSLLGVNYGYTF
v_gene: TRBV2; j_gene: TRBJ2-7; CDR3aa: CASRDGGRREQYF
v_gene: TRBV6-2/TRBV6-3; j_gene: TRBJ2-1; CDR3aa: CASSISNEQFF
v_gene: TRBV4-2; j_gene: TRBJ2-7; CDR3aa: CASSQGPGASYEQYF
v_gene: TRBV29-1; j_gene: TRBJ2-1; CDR3aa: CSVLGTSGTNNEQFF
v_gene: TRBV7-2; j_gene: TRBJ2-2; CDR3aa: CASSLEVEAELFF
v_gene: TRBV9; j_gene: TRBJ1-6; CDR3aa: CASSPQTGLGNSPLHF
v_gene: TRBV20-1; j_gene: TRBJ2-5; CDR3aa: CSAPPSGRAPETQYF